What follows are 19 T cell receptor beta chains derived from one specimen sequenced in a study of OX40 agonist ivuxolimab in advanced cancers. Libraries were prepared by immunoSEQ multiplex PCR; TCRdb keeps only in-frame clonotypes and omits some of them. Among about 80,000 clones listed, around 90% were seen once. This specimen consisted of CD4+ or CD8+ T cells sorted from blood, obtained in a trial of the OX40 agonist ivuxolimab. The receptors stem from an adult with an advanced solid tumor such as melanoma, head and neck, liver or kidney cancer.

The chain joins TRBV12-5 to TRBJ1-1; TRBD1 is a possible D gene (6 bases). CDR1 and CDR2 (germline): LGHNT, FRNRAP. Deletions cut 1 base from V and 3 bases from J, with 6 bases between. The CDR3 is 13 amino acids. The CDR3 loop reads CASGLGQDTEAFF. Written as DNA, the CDR3 is TGTGCTAGTGGTTTGGGACAGGACACTGAAGCTTTCTTT. Full variable domain (outside the CDR3, taken from reference TRBV12-5 and TRBJ1-1): DARVTQTPRHKVTEMGQEVTMRCQPILGHNTVFWYRQTMMQGLELLAYFRNRAPLDDSGMPKDRFSAEMPDATLATLKIQPSEPRDSAVYFCASGLGQDTEAFFGQGTRLTVV.

The genes are TRBV7-9 and TRBJ2-2, with TRBD1 matching over 10 bases. The CDR3 has 15 amino acids. Germline trimming cut 5 bases from V and 5 bases from J; bases unmatched to any gene: 5. Germline-derived CDR1 and CDR2 are SEHNR and FQNEAQ (reference sequence). CDR3 loop: CASSRGQGGTGELFF. The CDR3 DNA sequence: TGTGCCAGCAGCCGCGGACAGGGGGGAACCGGGGAGCTGTTTTTT.

The chain uses TRBV2 and TRBJ2-5; a weak D match, TRBD1 (5 bases). The length of the CDR3 is 14 residues. From germline, CDR1 is SNHLY and CDR2 FYNNEI. Trimming pared 4 bases from V and 4 bases from J, leaving 13 bases between. The DNA for the CDR3 is TGTGCCAGCAGTGGATACGGACAATCAGAGACCCAGTACTTC. This gives the protein CASSGYGQSETQYF. The whole variable domain, filled in from reference TRBV2 and TRBJ2-5, reads EPEVTQTPSHQVTQMGQEVILRCVPISNHLYFYWYRQILGQKVEFLVSFYNNEISEKSEIFDDQFSVERPDGSNFTLKIRSTKLEDSAMYFCASSGYGQSETQYFGPGTRLLVL.

The chain combines TRBV6-1 with TRBJ2-7; D call uncertain. Trimming removed 2 bases from V and 3 bases from J, with 14 bases in between. The CDR3 is 15 residues long. Germline V gene lookup returns CDR1 MNHNS and CDR2 SASEGT. The CDR3 DNA is TGTGCCAGCAGTGAATATAGGACGTCTTTCTACGAGCAGTACTTC. Translating gives CASSEYRTSFYEQYF.

This chain connects TRBV29-1 to TRBJ1-2, with TRBD1 matching over 12 bases. CDR3 size: 16 residues. CDR1 is SQVTM, CDR2 ANQGSEA, per germline. The J segment lost 3 bases and the V segment lost 2 bases, leaving 7 bases of the junction unmatched. CDR3 in DNA: TGCAGCGTTGAAATACCGGGACAGGGGGCGGACTATGGCTACACCTTC. This gives the protein CSVEIPGQGADYGYTF.

V gene TRBV9 combines with J gene TRBJ2-3; perhaps D is TRBD1 or TRBD2 (5 bases each). With 4 bases removed from V and 6 bases from J, the gap between germline ends came to 18 bases. CDR1 SGDLS and CDR2 YYNGEE come from the germline V gene. This CDR3 region has 15 residues. CDR3 sequence reads: CASSSGTLLGDTQYF. The DNA for the CDR3 is TGTGCCAGCAGCTCCGGGACCCTCCTGGGGGATACGCAGTATTTT.

The genes are TRBV5-1 and TRBJ1-2; D gene uncertain. Trimming shortened V by 4 bases and J by 8 bases, and 12 bases separated the two germline ends. The germline CDR1 and CDR2 sequences are SGHRS and YFSETQ. The CDR3 spans 12 residues. The DNA of the CDR3 is TGCGCCAGCAGCCCGGACGGGAAAGGCTACACCTTC. The encoded protein is CASSPDGKGYTF.

The V call is TRBV6-5, the J call TRBJ2-7, with D perhaps matching TRBD1 (6 bases). The CDR3 runs 15 residues. V was clipped by 0 bases and J by 2 bases, with 11 bases between them. The germline gives CDR1 MNHEY, CDR2 SVGAGI. CDR3 in amino acids: CASSYSRDTTYEQYF. The CDR3 nucleotides read TGTGCCAGCAGTTACTCGAGGGACACCACCTACGAGCAGTACTTC.

The chain links TRBV10-2 to TRBJ1-5; D ambiguous. The germline V gene has CDR1 WSHSY and CDR2 SAAADI. There are 14 residues in the CDR3. V dropped 8 bases and J dropped 0 bases, with 11 bases sitting between them. The CDR3 loop is CASWVGDSNQPQHF. The CDR3 DNA follows: TGCGCCAGCTGGGTGGGAGATAGCAATCAGCCCCAGCATTTT.

J is TRBJ2-5 and V is TRBV9; D might be TRBD1 (5 bases). From germline, CDR1 is SGDLS and CDR2 YYNGEE. Trimming stripped 0 bases from V and 4 bases from J, with 16 bases between. The CDR3 length is 16 residues. The CDR3: CASSVGGFGRGETQYF. The CDR3 nucleotides are TGTGCCAGCAGCGTAGGGGGCTTCGGGCGAGGAGAGACCCAGTACTTC.

The genes are TRBV7-9 and TRBJ1-2; 10 nucleotides line up with TRBD1. The germline V gene has CDR1 SEHNR and CDR2 FQNEAQ (reference sequence). V dropped 3 bases and J dropped 6; count of bases not matched to a gene: 10. This CDR3 region has 16 residues. The CDR3 region has the DNA TGTGCCAGCAGCTTGACCGGGACAGGGGAAGGTAATGGCTACACCTTC. Translating it yields CASSLTGTGEGNGYTF.

This rearrangement joins TRBV7-3 to TRBJ2-7; 10 bases map to TRBD1. The CDR3 totals 13 residues. Germline V gene sequence: CDR1 SGHTA, CDR2 FQGTGA. Unmatched junction bases numbered 2, after V lost 4 bases and J lost 5 bases. The CDR3 here is CASSSGTGDEQYF. The CDR3, as DNA: TGTGCCAGCAGCTCAGGGACAGGGGACGAGCAGTACTTC.

The chain uses TRBV21-1 and TRBJ2-1; the D call in the table, TRBD1, was not verified against the DNA. TRBV21-1 is tagged as a pseudogene. This CDR3 comprises 15 residues. The CDR3 nucleotides are TGTGCCAGCAGCCGACAGGGACTCCCCTACAATGAGCAGTTCTTC. Protein product: CASSRQGLPYNEQFF.

The CDR3 here is CASSSGAYEQYF. CDR3 DNA sequence: TGTGCCAGCAGCTCCGGGGCCTACGAGCAGTACTTC. The chain uses TRBV27 and TRBJ2-7; a possible D gene is TRBD2 (5 bases). Trimming stripped 6 bases from V and 2 bases from J, with 8 bases between. The CDR3 has 12 residues. Per germline, CDR1 MNHEY and CDR2 SMNVEV (reference sequence).

This clone was observed a single time. The chain carries TRBV18 and TRBJ2-3; 9 nucleotides align to TRBD2. V dropped 2 bases and J dropped 8; count of bases not matched to a gene: 11. This CDR3 contains 16 residues. Germline V lookup: CDR1 KGHSH, CDR2 LQKENI. Here the CDR3 DNA reads TGTGCCAGCTCACCAGAGTCAGCGGGAGGCTCTGCTACGCAGTATTTT. This translates into CASSPESAGGSATQYF.

This clone was seen just once. The chain combines TRBV19 with TRBJ2-1, with TRBD2 identical over 8 bases. Per germline, CDR1 LNHDA and CDR2 SQIVND (reference sequence). With 9 bases clipped from V and 8 bases from J, the junction kept 6 bases outside the gene matches. This CDR3 region has 12 residues. The CDR3 here is CASTSGGDEQFF. For the CDR3, the DNA is TGTGCCAGCACTAGCGGCGGTGATGAGCAGTTCTTC.

The J gene is TRBJ2-7, the V gene TRBV9; no reliable D call. CDR3 length: 15 amino acids. V was cut by 4 bases and J by 6 bases, with 20 bases left in between. CDR1 is SGDLS and CDR2 is YYNGEE in the germline V gene. CDR3 protein: CASSPTSYVSGEQYF. The CDR3 nucleotides read TGTGCCAGCAGCCCCACCTCCTACGTATCGGGCGAGCAGTACTTC.

The chain links TRBV9 to TRBJ2-3; a weak D match, TRBD2 (5 bases). The CDR3 spans 15 residues. The V gene's germline CDR1 is SGDLS and CDR2 YYNGEE. The V end was cut by 0 bases, the J end by 4 bases, with 12 bases between. This chain's CDR3 is CASSVGTGGPDTQYF. CDR3 in DNA: TGTGCCAGCAGCGTAGGTACCGGCGGGCCAGATACGCAGTATTTT.

This chain connects TRBV13 to TRBJ2-1; 8 nucleotides agree with TRBD2. The CDR3 runs to 13 residues. With 3 bases clipped from V and 6 bases from J, the junction kept 1 base outside the gene matches. CDR1 PRHDT and CDR2 FYEKMQ come from the germline V gene (reference sequence). The CDR3 coding sequence is TGTGCCAGCAGCTTCCTAGCGGGCAATGAGCAGTTCTTC. Protein sequence: CASSFLAGNEQFF.